This TCR beta chain stems from a study of blood T cell repertoires in COVID-19. Study overall: Donors in the United States, Italy and Spain gave samples during acute or convalescent COVID-19. The analysed material was cDNA or gDNA that came from T cells, B-cell-depleted T cells, or PBMCs.

Germline V gene data show CDR1 as MNHEY and CDR2 as SMNVEV (reference sequence). V gave up 5 bases and J gave up 2 bases; unmatched junction bases: 6. There are 18 residues in the CDR3. In the original processing: Amplifying reference gene primers gave estimates of nucleated cell counts. Produced via immunoSEQ multiplex PCR; TCRdb's table is partial and in-frame only. V and J calls plus clone size are reproduced from that table; the DNA served to infer D and trimming. The sample gives some 390,000 clones, around nine tenths of which show up once; approximately 1.5% is in the top ten. The sequence was obtained from a woman between 40 and 50 years old with COVID-19, enrolled during active disease. Specimen: peripheral blood. This chain uses TRBV27 with TRBJ2-6; 13 bases map to TRBD2. CDR3 sequence reads: CASSTTSGGAPGANVLTF. The CDR3 DNA is TGTGCCAGCAGTACCACTAGCGGGGGGGCTCCTGGGGCCAACGTCCTGACTTTC.